Listed below are T cell receptor beta chains from one sample, sequenced in a study of T-cell memory formation after mild COVID-19. TCRdb independently ran MiXCR on the 5' RACE reads; one entry per CDR3 protein. The sample contains roughly 450,000 distinct CDR3 sequences, approximately 18% of which appear only once. Sample: PBMCs or a T cell subset sorted from them (not recorded which). These receptors were collected from a man aged 18 to 35 who had mild COVID-19 (a few samples of this study predate the infection). Cell type and time point are not known. The CDR3 runs from the conserved cysteine through the conserved F or W. D genes are given only for firm matches. The size entry is marked missing in some rows and otherwise reads once, few, many or a size class.

D: .; V: TRBV4-3; size: few; J: TRBJ2-1; CDR3: CASSQDLTGLRNEQFF; DNA: TGCGCCAGCAGCCAAGATTTAACAGGGCTACGTAATGAGCAGTTCTTC
D: .; V: TRBV5-1; size: .; J: TRBJ2-2; CDR3: CASSLTSGELFF; DNA: TGCGCCAGCAGCCTTACCTCCGGGGAGCTGTTTTTT
D: .; V: TRBV6-5; size: few; J: TRBJ1-1; CDR3: CASAQAMNTEAFF; DNA: TGTGCCAGTGCCCAAGCCATGAACACTGAAGCTTTCTTT
D: TRBD2; V: TRBV10-3; size: .; J: TRBJ2-3; CDR3: CAISWTSLGDTQYF; DNA: TGTGCCATCAGCTGGACTAGCCTCGGAGATACGCAGTATTTT
D: .; V: TRBV6-5; size: .; J: TRBJ1-2; CDR3: CASSYREANYGYTF; DNA: TGTGCCAGCAGTTACAGGGAAGCTAACTATGGCTACACCTTC
D: .; V: TRBV14; size: .; J: TRBJ1-1; CDR3: CASSQDWWGSEAFF; DNA: TGTGCCAGCAGCCAAGATTGGTGGGGAAGTGAAGCTTTCTTT
D: .; V: TRBV11-2; size: .; J: TRBJ2-7; CDR3: CASSQLPWYEQYF; DNA: TGTGCCAGCAGCCAATTGCCGTGGTACGAGCAGTACTTC
D: .; V: TRBV20-1; size: .; J: TRBJ2-3; CDR3: CSARILGGSTDTQYF; DNA: TGCAGTGCTAGAATCTTGGGCGGAAGCACAGATACGCAGTATTTT
D: .; V: TRBV12-3/TRBV12-4; size: .; J: TRBJ1-2; CDR3: CASSLDYYGYTF; DNA: TGTGCCAGCAGTTTGGATTACTATGGCTACACCTTC
D: .; V: TRBV11-1; size: .; J: TRBJ2-2; CDR3: CASSLIPAGELFF; DNA: TGTGCCAGCAGCTTAATTCCAGCCGGGGAGCTGTTTTTT
D: .; V: TRBV5-1; size: .; J: TRBJ2-7; CDR3: CASSQQGGTYEQYF; DNA: TGCGCCAGCAGCCAGCAGGGGGGGACCTACGAGCAGTACTTC
D: .; V: TRBV19; size: .; J: TRBJ1-1; CDR3: CASRVRGTNTEAFF; DNA: TGTGCCAGTAGGGTTAGGGGCACGAACACTGAAGCTTTCTTT
D: TRBD1; V: TRBV7-3; size: few; J: TRBJ1-2; CDR3: CASSLVQGRGYTF; DNA: TGTGCCAGCAGCTTGGTACAGGGGCGAGGCTACACCTTC
D: TRBD2; V: TRBV10-3; size: .; J: TRBJ2-3; CDR3: CAISEGLAATDTQYF; DNA: TGTGCCATCAGTGAGGGACTAGCGGCCACAGATACGCAGTATTTT
D: .; V: TRBV5-1; size: .; J: TRBJ2-2; CDR3: CASRVGAESGELFF; DNA: TGCGCCTCCCGGGTAGGGGCGGAATCCGGGGAGCTGTTTTTT
D: TRBD2; V: TRBV4-1; size: .; J: TRBJ2-1; CDR3: CASSSGLAPPEQFF; DNA: TGCGCCAGCAGCTCGGGACTAGCGCCCCCTGAGCAGTTCTTC
D: .; V: TRBV20-1; size: few; J: TRBJ1-5; CDR3: CSARGELGGSNQPQHF; DNA: TGCAGTGCTAGAGGGGAACTTGGCGGTAGCAATCAGCCCCAGCATTTT
D: .; V: TRBV5-6; size: few; J: TRBJ1-6; CDR3: CASSLGGDSPLHF; DNA: TGTGCCAGCAGCTTGGGTGGGGACTCACCCCTCCACTTT
D: TRBD2; V: TRBV7-2; size: few; J: TRBJ2-1; CDR3: CASSPMWAGGKGEQFF; DNA: TGTGCCAGCAGCCCGATGTGGGCGGGGGGGAAGGGTGAGCAGTTCTTC
D: .; V: TRBV20-1; size: .; J: TRBJ1-2; CDR3: CSARDLRGSGYGYTF; DNA: TGCAGTGCTAGAGATCTCAGGGGATCGGGCTATGGCTACACCTTC
D: .; V: TRBV4-2; size: few; J: TRBJ2-1; CDR3: CASSQDQAGPSYNEQFF; DNA: TGTGCCAGCAGCCAAGATCAGGCGGGGCCCTCCTACAATGAGCAGTTCTTC
D: .; V: TRBV5-5; size: .; J: TRBJ2-4; CDR3: CASSNLLSQSTQYF; DNA: TGTGCCAGCAGTAATCTGTTAAGTCAGAGTACTCAGTACTTC
D: .; V: TRBV7-9; size: many; J: TRBJ1-5; CDR3: CASSRDIEGPQHF; DNA: TGTGCCAGCAGCCGGGACATTGAGGGGCCCCAGCATTTT
D: .; V: TRBV15; size: .; J: TRBJ2-5; CDR3: CATSRVGPGTQYF; DNA: TGTGCCACCAGCAGAGTCGGGCCGGGGACCCAGTACTTC
D: .; V: TRBV19; size: .; J: TRBJ1-2; CDR3: CASREGLDGYTF; DNA: TGTGCCAGTAGAGAGGGGTTGGATGGCTACACCTTC
D: .; V: TRBV7-3; size: many; J: TRBJ2-2; CDR3: CASNPGSGELFF; DNA: TGTGCCAGCAACCCCGGTAGCGGGGAGCTGTTTTTT
D: .; V: TRBV7-2; size: few; J: TRBJ1-1; CDR3: CASSPGRGAEAFF; DNA: TGTGCCAGCAGCCCAGGGAGGGGGGCTGAAGCTTTCTTT
D: .; V: TRBV19; size: .; J: TRBJ1-5; CDR3: CASSSTAANQPQHF; DNA: TGTGCCAGTAGTTCGACAGCGGCGAATCAGCCCCAGCATTTT
D: .; V: TRBV6-6; size: .; J: TRBJ1-6; CDR3: CASSYSNNQGRTYNSPLHF; DNA: TGTGCCAGCAGTTACTCGAATAATCAGGGTCGCACCTATAATTCACCCCTCCACTTT
D: TRBD2; V: TRBV27; size: few; J: TRBJ2-3; CDR3: CASRVGGYWTDTQYF; DNA: TGTGCCAGCCGCGTGGGGGGGTATTGGACAGATACGCAGTATTTT
D: .; V: TRBV23-1; size: .; J: TRBJ2-1; CDR3: CASSQSNLSIGFNEQFF; DNA: TGCGCCAGCAGTCAATCTAACCTGTCTATAGGGTTCAATGAGCAGTTCTTC
D: .; V: TRBV14; size: few; J: TRBJ2-5; CDR3: CASSPRVAARSVPQYF; DNA: TGTGCCAGCAGCCCGCGCGTGGCGGCGCGAAGTGTGCCCCAGTACTTC
D: TRBD1; V: TRBV19; size: few; J: TRBJ1-5; CDR3: CASKYRGLGNQPQHF; DNA: TGTGCCAGTAAATACAGGGGCTTGGGCAATCAGCCCCAGCATTTT
D: .; V: TRBV20-1; size: .; J: TRBJ2-5; CDR3: CSASYDGGTIQETQYF; DNA: TGCAGTGCTAGTTACGACGGGGGTACGATCCAAGAGACCCAGTACTTC
D: .; V: TRBV12-3/TRBV12-4; size: few; J: TRBJ2-5; CDR3: CASTLGSPEGTQYF; DNA: TGTGCCAGCACACTAGGGTCCCCCGAGGGGACCCAGTACTTC
D: TRBD2; V: TRBV5-1; size: once; J: TRBJ2-1; CDR3: CASSLRTSGGADNEQFF; DNA: TGCGCCAGCAGCTTACGGACTAGCGGGGGGGCCGACAATGAGCAGTTCTTC
D: .; V: TRBV18; size: .; J: TRBJ1-2; CDR3: CASSPFQQGANYGYTF; DNA: TGTGCCAGCTCACCATTCCAACAGGGAGCTAACTATGGCTACACCTTC
D: .; V: TRBV7-7; size: few; J: TRBJ2-5; CDR3: CASSWTLQETQYF; DNA: TGTGCTAGCAGCTGGACTCTCCAAGAGACCCAGTACTTC
D: .; V: TRBV9; size: many; J: TRBJ2-1; CDR3: CASSGSSAYEQFF; DNA: TGTGCCAGCAGCGGTTCTAGCGCCTATGAGCAGTTCTTC
D: .; V: TRBV12-3/TRBV12-4; size: .; J: TRBJ2-7; CDR3: CATSAGGGIEQYF; DNA: TGTGCCACCTCGGCAGGAGGGGGGATCGAGCAGTACTTC
D: .; V: TRBV7-8; size: .; J: TRBJ2-1; CDR3: CASSPRTEYNEQFF; DNA: TGTGCCAGCAGCCCAAGGACTGAATACAATGAGCAGTTCTTC
D: TRBD1; V: TRBV5-1; size: .; J: TRBJ1-1; CDR3: CASSTTGADTEAFF; DNA: TGCGCCAGCAGCACGACAGGGGCGGACACTGAAGCTTTCTTT
D: .; V: TRBV12-3/TRBV12-4; size: .; J: TRBJ2-7; CDR3: CASRGTGLPYEQYF; DNA: TGTGCCAGCAGGGGGACTGGCCTCCCCTACGAGCAGTACTTC
D: .; V: TRBV9; size: .; J: TRBJ2-4; CDR3: CASSAPGENIQYF; DNA: TGTGCCAGCAGCGCACCAGGGGAAAACATTCAGTACTTC
D: .; V: TRBV5-1; size: many; J: TRBJ2-3; CDR3: CASSLVASGTDTQYF; DNA: TGCGCCAGCAGCTTGGTTGCTAGCGGCACAGATACGCAGTATTTT
D: .; V: TRBV7-2; size: .; J: TRBJ2-1; CDR3: CASSLEQGRQFF; DNA: TGTGCCAGCAGCTTAGAGCAGGGCAGGCAGTTCTTC
D: .; V: TRBV28; size: few; J: TRBJ1-2; CDR3: CATVGGPGPGYTF; DNA: TGTGCCACCGTCGGAGGCCCCGGACCGGGCTACACCTTC
D: TRBD1; V: TRBV2; size: few; J: TRBJ2-1; CDR3: CASRVGQGVYNEQFF; DNA: TGTGCCAGCAGGGTAGGACAGGGGGTTTACAATGAGCAGTTCTTC